This TCR beta chain was sequenced during a study of tumor-infiltrating lymphocytes in primary liver carcinoma. Total RNA and DNA came together from around 20-30 mg of bulk tissue without cell sorting. CDR1 is SGHAT, CDR2 FQNNGV, per germline. The CDR3 has 13 amino acids. Points on this clonotype: This may be a read error, as it is one base from a much larger clone.

Priming with a constant-region primer yielded TCR beta cDNA from approximately 500 ng total RNA. TCR beta libraries came from three nested multiplex PCR rounds using slightly modified ARM-PCR. Investigators reported that the first two PCR rounds, at roughly 11 cycles each, used TRBV1-TRBV30 forward primers with a C-beta reverse primer. Each CDR3 protein is one row after TCRdb ran MiXCR on the multiplex PCR reads. Of 120,000 or so distinct CDR3 sequences detected, around two thirds appear once; the ten largest clones hold approximately 9.9%. This rearrangement joins TRBV11-2 to TRBJ2-3; 7 positions agree with TRBD2. The source of this sequence is a woman aged 60-75 years with primary liver carcinoma and hepatitis B virus infection. The sequencing sample was made of liver tumor tissue from sampling region 1. This sample's subset: tumor region T1, superior pole. The CDR3 DNA reads TGTGTCAGCAGCTTAGATCGGGAGGATACGCGGTATTTT. The encoded protein is CVSSLDREDTRYF.